The text below deals with one TCR beta chain. No antigen is known for it. V was trimmed by 4 bases and J by 1 base, leaving 2 bases between them. Germline CDR1 SGHRS, CDR2 YFSETQ. CDR3 length: 11 amino acids. The source of the sample is a study of cytomegalovirus exposure and HLA in healthy donors. Study overall: The use of the same platform for the approximately 110 validation repertoires and the approximately 670 first-cohort repertoires was reported by a later analysis. Overall study findings and caveats: A few chains linked to CMV were shown in vitro to be specific for CMV antigens. It was 150 to 200 TCR beta chains that were listed as cytomegalovirus-associated.

The repertoire was sequenced with immunoSEQ multiplex PCR; TCRdb's copy has only in-frame clones and lacks some. The profile shows tens of thousands of clones, roughly 92% of them singletons. The V call is TRBV5-1, the J call TRBJ2-5; D is ambiguous. The TCR sequence derives from a young man in good health and CMV-seronegative. Sequencing used PBMCs. The DNA for the CDR3 is TGCGCCAGCAGCCTCCAAGAGACCCAGTACTTC. Amino acid sequence: CASSLQETQYF.